The rows below give T cell receptor beta chains drawn from one sample of a study of T cells in Graves' hyperthyroidism and ophthalmopathy. TCRdb analysed the multiplex PCR reads with MiXCR anew, one entry per CDR3 protein. This sample has around 700,000 distinct CDR3 sequences, with about 35% found just once. Sequences were obtained from blood. Receptor source: a woman aged 40 to 50 with Graves' hyperthyroidism. CDR3s include the opening cysteine and the closing phenylalanine or tryptophan.

V gene: TRBV7-9; J gene: TRBJ1-1; CDR3 protein: CASNQVNTEAFF
V gene: TRBV4-1; J gene: TRBJ2-6; CDR3 protein: CASSQAGGADVLTF
V gene: TRBV4-1; J gene: TRBJ1-1; CDR3 protein: CASSQVNTEAFF
V gene: TRBV4-1; J gene: TRBJ2-2; CDR3 protein: CASRQTPNTGELFF
V gene: TRBV6-5; J gene: TRBJ2-6; CDR3 protein: CASSPPGVGANVLTF
V gene: TRBV5-6; J gene: TRBJ1-1; CDR3 protein: CASSFRVKAFF
V gene: TRBV12-3/TRBV12-4; J gene: TRBJ2-7; CDR3 protein: CASSSRDTTYEQYF
V gene: TRBV6-1; J gene: TRBJ2-2; CDR3 protein: CASRLTPGTGELFF
V gene: TRBV15; J gene: TRBJ2-7; CDR3 protein: CASSQAGHHYEQYF
V gene: TRBV7-8; J gene: TRBJ1-5; CDR3 protein: CASSFGVHQPQHF
V gene: TRBV10-3; J gene: TRBJ2-7; CDR3 protein: CAISQLAGGPYEQYF
V gene: TRBV2; J gene: TRBJ1-1; CDR3 protein: CASSSGGPNTEAFF
V gene: TRBV29-1; J gene: TRBJ2-7; CDR3 protein: CSVRTGVYEQYF
V gene: TRBV20-1; J gene: TRBJ1-2; CDR3 protein: CSAGQGTGYTF
V gene: TRBV6-6; J gene: TRBJ1-5; CDR3 protein: CASSYIGQGSNQPQHF
V gene: TRBV6-2/TRBV6-3; J gene: TRBJ2-7; CDR3 protein: CASSYPISGGTYEQYF
V gene: TRBV7-2; J gene: TRBJ1-2; CDR3 protein: CASSLGLGGVYGYTF
V gene: TRBV20-1; J gene: TRBJ1-2; CDR3 protein: CSASGTAYGYTF